This TCR beta chain was obtained from a study of blood T cells in healthy people across ages. PCR was performed a second time for about 6 to 12 cycles using a sample-barcoded 5' primer and a J-beta primer mix. Every sample gave at least 3 million paired-end reads containing CDR3. MiXCR, applied by TCRdb to the 5' RACE reads, yields one record per CDR3 protein. The table includes roughly 1,000,000 distinct CDR3 sequences, less than 25% detected once. Germline V gives CDR1 KGHSH, CDR2 LQKENI. The V and J ends lost 3 bases and 4 bases, in that order; junction bases with no gene match: 6. The CDR3 runs 16 residues. The sample holds a few counts of this clonotype. These data were also filed under a second study, of T cells of mothers and their children. As that report states: Barcodes for each sample and 2-4 random nucleotides were added by the M1S primer used in the second PCR. Every mother supplied over 9 million TCR beta CDR3 reads and every child a few million.

The TCR originated in a girl aged 2 to 9 in good health. The sequencing input was blood. This rearrangement joins TRBV18 to TRBJ2-2, with TRBD2 matching over 9 bases. This chain's CDR3 is CASSPSSGVFTGELFF. In DNA form, the CDR3 reads TGTGCCAGCTCACCTTCTAGCGGGGTTTTCACCGGGGAGCTGTTTTTT.